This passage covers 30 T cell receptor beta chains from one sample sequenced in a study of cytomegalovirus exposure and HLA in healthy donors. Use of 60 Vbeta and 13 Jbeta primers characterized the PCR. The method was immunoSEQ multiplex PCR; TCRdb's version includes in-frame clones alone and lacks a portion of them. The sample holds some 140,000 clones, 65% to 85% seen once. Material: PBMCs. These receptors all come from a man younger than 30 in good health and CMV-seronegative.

CDR3 sequence reads: CAISATGLQREAFF. The CDR3 bases are TGTGCCATCAGTGCCACAGGGTTACAACGTGAAGCTTTCTTT. This sequence joins TRBV10-3 and TRBJ1-1; TRBD1 might be the D (6 bases). V was clipped by 4 bases and J by 7 bases, with 16 bases between them. CDR3 length equals 14 residues. Germline CDR1 is ENHRY and CDR2 is SYGVKD.

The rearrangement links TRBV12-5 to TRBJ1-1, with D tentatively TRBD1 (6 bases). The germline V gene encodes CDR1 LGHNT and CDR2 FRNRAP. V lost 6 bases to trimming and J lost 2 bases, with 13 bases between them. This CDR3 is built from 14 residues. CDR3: CASGQGQFNTEAFF. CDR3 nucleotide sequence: TGTGCTAGTGGCCAGGGACAATTTAACACTGAAGCTTTCTTT.

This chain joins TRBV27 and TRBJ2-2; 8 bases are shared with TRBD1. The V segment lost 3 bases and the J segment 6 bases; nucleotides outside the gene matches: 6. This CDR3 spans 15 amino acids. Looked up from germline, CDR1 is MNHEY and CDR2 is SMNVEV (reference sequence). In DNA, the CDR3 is TGTGCCAGCAGTTTTGACAGGGGCAGGGCCGGGGAGCTGTTTTTT. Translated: CASSFDRGRAGELFF.

The DNA for the CDR3 is TGTGCCAGCAGCCTAGCGGGGGGATTCGATGAGCAGTTCTTC. It codes for CASSLAGGFDEQFF. V is TRBV28 and J is TRBJ2-1; 11 bases are a match to TRBD2. The germline gives CDR1 MDHEN, CDR2 SYDVKM. V lost 6 bases, J lost 8 bases, and 6 bases stayed unmatched. The CDR3 covers 14 residues.

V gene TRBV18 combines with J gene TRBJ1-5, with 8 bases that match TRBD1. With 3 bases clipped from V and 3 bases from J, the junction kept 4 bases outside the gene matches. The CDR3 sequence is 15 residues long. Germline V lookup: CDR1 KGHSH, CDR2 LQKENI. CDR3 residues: CASSPRDRTNQPQHF. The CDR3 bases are TGTGCCAGCTCACCTCGGGACAGGACCAATCAGCCCCAGCATTTT.

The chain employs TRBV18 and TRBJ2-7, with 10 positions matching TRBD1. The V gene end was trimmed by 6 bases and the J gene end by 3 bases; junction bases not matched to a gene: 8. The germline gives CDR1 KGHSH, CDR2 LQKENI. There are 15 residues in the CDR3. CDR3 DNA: TGTGCCAGCTCTAACGCGGGACAGGGGAGCTACGAGCAGTACTTC. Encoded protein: CASSNAGQGSYEQYF.

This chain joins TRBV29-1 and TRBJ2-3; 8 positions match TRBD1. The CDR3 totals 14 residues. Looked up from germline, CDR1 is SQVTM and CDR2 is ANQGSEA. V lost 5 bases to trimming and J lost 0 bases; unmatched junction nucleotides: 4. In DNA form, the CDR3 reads TGCAGCGTTCGACAGGGGTCAAGCACAGATACGCAGTATTTT. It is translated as CSVRQGSSTDTQYF.

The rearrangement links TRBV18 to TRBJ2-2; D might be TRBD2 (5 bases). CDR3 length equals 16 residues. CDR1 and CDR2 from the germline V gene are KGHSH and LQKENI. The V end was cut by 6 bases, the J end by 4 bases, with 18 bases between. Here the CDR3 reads CASSASAGIFTGELFF. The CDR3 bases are TGTGCCAGCTCGGCTTCGGCGGGTATATTCACCGGGGAGCTGTTTTTT. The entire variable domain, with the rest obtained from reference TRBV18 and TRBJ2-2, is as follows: NAGVMQNPRHLVRRRGQEARLRCSPMKGHSHVYWYRQLPEEGLKFMVYLQKENIIDESGMPKERFSAEFPKEGPSILRIQQVVRGDSAAYFCASSASAGIFTGELFFGEGSRLTVL.

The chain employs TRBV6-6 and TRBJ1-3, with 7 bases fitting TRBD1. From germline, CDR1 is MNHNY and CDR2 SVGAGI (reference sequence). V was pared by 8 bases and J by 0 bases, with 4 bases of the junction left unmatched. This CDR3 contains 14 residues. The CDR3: CASGQVHSGNTIYF. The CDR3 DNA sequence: TGTGCCAGCGGACAGGTTCACTCTGGAAACACCATATATTTT.

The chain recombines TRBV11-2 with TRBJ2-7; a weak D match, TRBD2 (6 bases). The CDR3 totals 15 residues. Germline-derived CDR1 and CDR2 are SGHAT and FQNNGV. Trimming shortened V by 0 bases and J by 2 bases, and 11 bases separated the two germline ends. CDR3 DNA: TGTGCCAGCAGCTTAGAGGGAGGTGGAACCTACGAGCAGTACTTC. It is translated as CASSLEGGGTYEQYF.

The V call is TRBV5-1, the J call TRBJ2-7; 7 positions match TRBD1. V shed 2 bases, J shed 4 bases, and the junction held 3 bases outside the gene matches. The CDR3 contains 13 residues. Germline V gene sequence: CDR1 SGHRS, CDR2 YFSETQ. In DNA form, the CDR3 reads TGCGCCAGCAGCTTCGACAGGGTGTACGAGCAGTACTTC. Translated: CASSFDRVYEQYF.

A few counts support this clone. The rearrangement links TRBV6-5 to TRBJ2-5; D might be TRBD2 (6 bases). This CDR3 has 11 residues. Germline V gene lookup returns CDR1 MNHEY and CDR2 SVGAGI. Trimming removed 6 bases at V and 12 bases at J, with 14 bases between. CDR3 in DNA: TGTGCCAGCAGCCATGGGGGGACTGAGTACTTC. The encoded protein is CASSHGGTEYF.

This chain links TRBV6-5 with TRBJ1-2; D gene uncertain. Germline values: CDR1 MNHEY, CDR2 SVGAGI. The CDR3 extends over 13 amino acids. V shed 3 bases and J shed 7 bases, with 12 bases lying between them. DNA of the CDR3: TGTGCCAGCAGTTATGGATTTCGGGTTGGCTACACCTTC. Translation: CASSYGFRVGYTF.

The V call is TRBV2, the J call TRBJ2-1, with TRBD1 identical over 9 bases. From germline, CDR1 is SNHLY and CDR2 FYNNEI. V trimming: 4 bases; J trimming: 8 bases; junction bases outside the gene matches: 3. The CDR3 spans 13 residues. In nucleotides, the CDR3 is TGTGCCAGCAGTGTGGACAGGGGTGATGAGCAGTTCTTC. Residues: CASSVDRGDEQFF.

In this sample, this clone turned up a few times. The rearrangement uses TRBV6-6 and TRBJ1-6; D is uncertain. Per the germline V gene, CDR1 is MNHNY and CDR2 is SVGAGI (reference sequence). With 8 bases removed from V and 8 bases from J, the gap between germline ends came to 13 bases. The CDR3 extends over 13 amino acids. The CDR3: CASGSGRHSPLHF. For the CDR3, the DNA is TGTGCCAGCGGGTCGGGTAGGCATTCACCCCTCCACTTT.

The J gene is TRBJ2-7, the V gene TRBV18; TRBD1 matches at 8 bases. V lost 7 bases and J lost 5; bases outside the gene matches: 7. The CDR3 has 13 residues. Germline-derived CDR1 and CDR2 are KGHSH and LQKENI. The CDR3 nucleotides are TGTGCCAGCTTCAAGACAGGGGTCAACGAGCAGTACTTC. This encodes CASFKTGVNEQYF.

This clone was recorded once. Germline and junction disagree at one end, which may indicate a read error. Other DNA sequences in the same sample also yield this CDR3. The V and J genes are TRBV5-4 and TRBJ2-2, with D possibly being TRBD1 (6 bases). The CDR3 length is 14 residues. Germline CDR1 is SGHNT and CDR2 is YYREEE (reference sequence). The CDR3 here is CASSLETGIGELFF. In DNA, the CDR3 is TGTGCCAGCAGCTTGGAAACAGGGATCGGGGAGCTATTTTTT. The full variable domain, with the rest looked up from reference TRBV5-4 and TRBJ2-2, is ETGVTQSPTHLIKTRGQQVTLRCSSQSGHNTVSWYQQALGQGPQFIFQYYREEENGRGNFPPRFSGLQFPNYSSELNVNALELDDSALYLCASSLETGIGELFFGEGSRLTVL.

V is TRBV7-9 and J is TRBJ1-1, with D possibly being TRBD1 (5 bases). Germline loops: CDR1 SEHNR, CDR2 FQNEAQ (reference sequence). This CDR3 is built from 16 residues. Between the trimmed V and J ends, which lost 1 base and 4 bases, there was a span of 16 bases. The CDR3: CASSLGSGGVGTEAFF. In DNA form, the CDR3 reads TGTGCCAGCAGCTTAGGCTCCGGGGGGGTCGGCACTGAAGCTTTCTTT.

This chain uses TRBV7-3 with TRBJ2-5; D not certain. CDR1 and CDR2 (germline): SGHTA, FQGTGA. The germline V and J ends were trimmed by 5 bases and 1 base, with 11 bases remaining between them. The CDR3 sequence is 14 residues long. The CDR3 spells CASSPTTSQETQYF. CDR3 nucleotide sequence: TGTGCCAGCAGCCCAACGACATCCCAAGAGACCCAGTACTTC. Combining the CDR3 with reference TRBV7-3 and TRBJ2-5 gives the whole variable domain GAGVSQTPSNKVTEKGKYVELRCDPISGHTALYWYRQSLGQGPEFLIYFQGTGAADDSGLPNDRFFAVRPEGSVSTLKIQRTERGDSAVYLCASSPTTSQETQYFGPGTRLLVL.

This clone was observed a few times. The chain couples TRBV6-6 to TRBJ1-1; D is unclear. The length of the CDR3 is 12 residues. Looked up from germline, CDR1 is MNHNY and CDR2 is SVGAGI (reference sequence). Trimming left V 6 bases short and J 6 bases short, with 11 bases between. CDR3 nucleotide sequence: TGTGCCAGCAGCCAGGTCGTATCTGAAGCTTTCTTT. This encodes CASSQVVSEAFF.

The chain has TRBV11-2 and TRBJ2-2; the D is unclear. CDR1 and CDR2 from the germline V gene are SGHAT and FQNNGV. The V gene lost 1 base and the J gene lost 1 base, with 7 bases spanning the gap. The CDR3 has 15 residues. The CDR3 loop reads CASSLAALNTGELFF. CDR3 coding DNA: TGTGCCAGCAGCTTAGCAGCGCTGAACACCGGGGAGCTGTTTTTT.

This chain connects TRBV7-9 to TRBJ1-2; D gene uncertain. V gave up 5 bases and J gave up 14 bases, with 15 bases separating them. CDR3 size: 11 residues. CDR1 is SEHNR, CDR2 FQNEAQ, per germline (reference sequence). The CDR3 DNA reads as TGTGCCAGCAGCATCGGCACCGCGGGGACCTTC. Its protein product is CASSIGTAGTF.

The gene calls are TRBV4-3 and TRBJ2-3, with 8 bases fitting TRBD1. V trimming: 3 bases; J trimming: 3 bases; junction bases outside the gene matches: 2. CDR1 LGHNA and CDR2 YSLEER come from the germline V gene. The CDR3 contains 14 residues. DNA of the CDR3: TGCGCCAGCAGCCAGGACAGGGAAACAGATACGCAGTATTTT. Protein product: CASSQDRETDTQYF.

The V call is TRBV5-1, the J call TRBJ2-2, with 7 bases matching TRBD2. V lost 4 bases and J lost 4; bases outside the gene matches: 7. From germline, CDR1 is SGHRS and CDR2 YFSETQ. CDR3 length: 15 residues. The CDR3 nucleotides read TGCGCCAGCAGCCTCCCTGGCGGGGGCACCGGGGAGCTGTTTTTT. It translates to CASSLPGGGTGELFF.

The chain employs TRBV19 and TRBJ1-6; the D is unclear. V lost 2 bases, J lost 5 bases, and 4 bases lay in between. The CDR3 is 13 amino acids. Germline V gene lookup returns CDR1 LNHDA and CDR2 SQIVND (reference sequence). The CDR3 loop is CASSIRDNSPLHF. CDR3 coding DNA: TGTGCCAGTAGTATACGGGATAATTCACCCCTCCACTTT.

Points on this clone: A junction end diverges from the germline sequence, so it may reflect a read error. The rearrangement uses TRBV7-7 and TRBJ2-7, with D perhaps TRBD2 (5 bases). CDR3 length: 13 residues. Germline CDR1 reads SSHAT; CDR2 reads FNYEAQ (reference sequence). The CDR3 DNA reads TGTGCTAGCAGCTTGGACTTTTACTACGAGCAGTACTTC. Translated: CASSLDFYYEQYF. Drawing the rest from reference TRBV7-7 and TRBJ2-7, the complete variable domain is GAGVSQSPRYKVTKRGQDVTLRCDPISSHATLYWYQQALGQGPEFLTYFNYEAQPDKSGLPSDRFSAERPEGSISTLTIQRTEQRDSAMYRCASSLDFYYEQYFGPGTRLTVT.

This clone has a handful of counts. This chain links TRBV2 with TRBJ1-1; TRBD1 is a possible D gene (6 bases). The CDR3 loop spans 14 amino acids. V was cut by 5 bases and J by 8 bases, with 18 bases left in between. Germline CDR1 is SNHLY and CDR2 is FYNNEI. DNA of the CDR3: TGTGCCAGCAGTACGACAGGCTGGGGACTAGAAGCTTTCTTT. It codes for CASSTTGWGLEAFF.

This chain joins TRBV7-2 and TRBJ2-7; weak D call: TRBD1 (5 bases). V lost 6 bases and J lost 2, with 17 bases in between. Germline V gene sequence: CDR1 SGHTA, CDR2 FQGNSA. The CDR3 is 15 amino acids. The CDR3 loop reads CASSLFSARAYEQYF. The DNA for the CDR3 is TGTGCCAGCAGTCTTTTCTCGGCCAGGGCCTACGAGCAGTACTTC.

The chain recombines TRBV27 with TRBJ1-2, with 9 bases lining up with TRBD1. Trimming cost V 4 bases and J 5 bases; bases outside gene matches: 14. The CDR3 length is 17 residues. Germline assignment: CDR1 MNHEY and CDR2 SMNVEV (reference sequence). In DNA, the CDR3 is TGTGCCAGCAGTTATTCGGCTGGGGACAGGGAGGCGTATGGCTACACCTTC. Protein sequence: CASSYSAGDREAYGYTF.

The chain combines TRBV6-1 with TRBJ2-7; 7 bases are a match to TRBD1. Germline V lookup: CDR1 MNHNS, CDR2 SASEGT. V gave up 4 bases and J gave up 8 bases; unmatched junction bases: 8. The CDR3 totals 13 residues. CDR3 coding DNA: TGTGCCAGCAGTGTTGACAGGGTTTGGCAGCAGTACTTC. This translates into CASSVDRVWQQYF.